This entry lists 17 T cell receptor beta chains sequenced from one sample in a study of low-dose radiotherapy and immunotherapy resistance in tumors. Time point described: before trial treatment. TRAV- and TRBV-specific primers primed first-strand cDNA, covering alpha and beta chains. Amplification of TCRs used a constant-region primer and V-primer adapter for approximately 18 PCR cycles. TCRdb processed the reads anew with MiXCR; each CDR3 protein has one entry. The top ten clones hold 5.7% of a sample with roughly 60,000 distinct CDR3 sequences, under 30% of them seen once. Sequenced here: PBMCs, sampled before treatment. The source is a male donor with prostate cancer.

The chain uses TRBV5-1 and TRBJ1-1; 7 bases map to TRBD1. CDR1 SGHRS and CDR2 YFSETQ come from the germline V gene. The CDR3 runs 14 residues. The trim removed 3 bases at V and 4 bases at J, leaving 6 bases unmatched. CDR3 residues: CASSSGGIGTEAFF. CDR3 in DNA: TGCGCCAGCAGCTCAGGGGGGATCGGCACTGAAGCTTTCTTT.

About this clonotype: The likely explanation is a read error, given a far larger clone one base away. The chain recombines TRBV6-6 with TRBJ2-1; tentative D call: TRBD1 (5 bases). This CDR3 has 13 residues. From germline, CDR1 is MNHNY and CDR2 SVGAGI (reference sequence). Trimming removed 5 bases from V and 13 bases from J, with 18 bases in between. In DNA form, the CDR3 reads TGTGCCAGCAGTCGACAGTCCCCGGAGACCCAGTTCTTC. It codes for CASSRQSPETQFF.

By sample share, this clonotype is medium-sized. J is TRBJ2-1 and V is TRBV5-1; TRBD1 or TRBD2 may be the D gene (5 bases each). In germline, CDR1 is SGHRS, CDR2 YFSETQ. CDR3 length: 13 amino acids. V was trimmed by 4 bases and J by 4 bases, leaving 9 bases between them. CDR3 region: CASSRDGYNEQFF. DNA for the CDR3: TGCGCCAGCAGCCGGGACGGATACAATGAGCAGTTCTTC.

This clonotype was found many times. The chain is built from TRBV5-1 and TRBJ1-1; D remains ambiguous. The CDR3 contains 15 residues. Trimming shortened V by 3 bases and J by 0 bases, and 12 bases separated the two germline ends. Germline CDR1 SGHRS, CDR2 YFSETQ. The chain's CDR3 is CASSWSSEMNTEAFF. Written as DNA, the CDR3 is TGCGCCAGCAGCTGGAGTTCGGAGATGAACACTGAAGCTTTCTTT.

This clonotype was seen ten or more times. V is TRBV7-9 and J is TRBJ1-1; 8 bases match TRBD1. Trimming at V came to 3 bases and at J to 4 bases, leaving 7 bases not matched to a gene. This CDR3 is 15 amino acids long. The germline CDR1 and CDR2 sequences are SEHNR and FQNEAQ (reference sequence). The CDR3 reads CASSFPGGQGTEAFF. The CDR3 DNA is TGTGCCAGCAGCTTCCCAGGGGGCCAGGGCACTGAAGCTTTCTTT.

As concerns this clonotype: A far bigger clonotype differs at one base, so this is likely a read error. The CDR3 is CASSQRTGSNEQYF. CDR3 nucleotide sequence: TGTGCCAGCAGCCAAAGGACTGGCTCCAATGAGCAGTACTTC. This rearrangement joins TRBV7-9 to TRBJ2-7; a possible D gene is TRBD2 (5 bases). This CDR3 has 14 amino acids. The germline V gene encodes CDR1 SEHNR and CDR2 FQNEAQ (reference sequence). The V end lost 5 bases, the J end lost 7 bases, and 18 bases lay between the germline ends. Filled out from reference TRBV7-9 and TRBJ2-7, the complete variable domain reads DTGVSQNPRHKITKRGQNVTFRCDPISEHNRLYWYRQTLGQGPEFLTYFQNEAQLEKSRLLSDRFSAERPKGSFSTLEIQRTEQGDSAMYLCASSQRTGSNEQYFGPGTRLTVT.

A remark on this clonotype: A far bigger clonotype differs at one base, so this is likely a read error. The chain joins TRBV6-6 to TRBJ1-5, with no clear D. Germline V gene sequence: CDR1 MNHNY, CDR2 SVGAGI (reference sequence). The CDR3 sequence is 14 residues long. The CDR3 here is CTSSHPGGNQPQHF. The CDR3 DNA follows: TGTACCAGCAGCCACCCCGGCGGGAATCAGCCCCAGCATTTT.

This clonotype appeared many times. This chain joins TRBV18 and TRBJ2-1; D unresolved. V lost 2 bases and J lost 7, with 6 bases in between. Germline V CDR1 and CDR2: KGHSH, LQKENI. The length of the CDR3 is 12 residues. The CDR3 loop is CASSPSGNEQFF. In DNA, the CDR3 is TGTGCCAGCTCACCATCCGGTAATGAGCAGTTCTTC.

This clonotype showed up many times. V usage is TRBV7-9 and J usage is TRBJ2-3, with 9 bases fitting TRBD1. CDR1 is SEHNR, CDR2 FQNEAQ, per germline (reference sequence). The CDR3 loop spans 15 amino acids. The V gene end was trimmed by 5 bases and the J gene end by 8 bases; junction bases not matched to a gene: 11. The CDR3 DNA is TGTGCCAGCAGCCCCGGGACAGGGCGAGGGAGTACGCAGTATTTT. Its protein product is CASSPGTGRGSTQYF.

This clonotype appeared many times. The V call is TRBV5-1, the J call TRBJ2-3; 10 nucleotides align to TRBD2. J gave up 1 base and V 4 bases, and 6 bases lay outside the gene matches. This CDR3 comprises 16 residues. CDR1 and CDR2 (germline): SGHRS, YFSETQ. This CDR3 reads CASSLGGTSGTDTQYF. CDR3 sequence (DNA): TGCGCCAGCAGCCTCGGCGGGACTAGCGGCACAGATACGCAGTATTTT.

This clonotype was observed many times. The chain combines TRBV6-5 with TRBJ2-3, with 10 positions matching TRBD2. The J segment lost 4 bases and the V segment lost 6 bases, leaving 7 bases of the junction unmatched. The CDR3 contains 15 residues. Germline V CDR1 and CDR2: MNHEY, SVGAGI. The CDR3 DNA is TGTGCCAGCAGGAGAGCGGGAGGGCCTTCAGATACGCAGTATTTT. Its translation is CASRRAGGPSDTQYF.

The chain links TRBV6-5 to TRBJ1-2; D is ambiguous. The V and J ends lost 6 bases and 6 bases respectively, with 14 bases between them. The CDR3 extends over 13 amino acids. Germline CDR1 is MNHEY and CDR2 is SVGAGI. The CDR3 sequence: CASSLRGEDGYTF. The CDR3 DNA reads TGTGCCAGCAGCCTACGGGGAGAAGATGGCTACACCTTC.

Ten or more counts support this clonotype. CDR3 sequence reads: CASSAAGGTNEQFF. The CDR3 region has the DNA TGTGCCAGCAGTGCAGCGGGAGGGACGAATGAGCAGTTCTTC. V is TRBV28 and J is TRBJ2-1; 10 bases align to TRBD2. V lost 5 bases and J lost 7; bases outside the gene matches: 5. Germline assignment: CDR1 MDHEN and CDR2 SYDVKM. The CDR3 runs to 14 residues. The full variable domain, completed using reference TRBV28 and TRBJ2-1, is DVKVTQSSRYLVKRTGEKVFLECVQDMDHENMFWYRQDPGLGLRLIYFSYDVKMKEKGDIPEGYSVSREKKERFSLILESASTNQTSMYLCASSAAGGTNEQFFGPGTRLTVL.

The genes are TRBV6-1 and TRBJ1-2; 8 nucleotides line up with TRBD1. The CDR3 is made up of 14 amino acids. Germline CDR1 reads MNHNS; CDR2 reads SASEGT. V trimming: 6 bases; J trimming: 7 bases; junction bases outside the gene matches: 10. CDR3 protein: CASRRRDRTFGYTF. The CDR3 bases are TGTGCCAGCAGGAGAAGGGACAGGACCTTTGGCTACACCTTC.

Regarding this clonotype: A read error may be the cause here, since a much bigger clone is one base away. This chain connects TRBV5-1 to TRBJ2-1; TRBD2 agrees at 9 bases. The germline V gene encodes CDR1 SGHRS and CDR2 YFSETQ. There are 18 residues in the CDR3. CDR3 sequence (DNA): TGTGCCAGCAGCCCTAGAGGGCGCGGGAGGGGAACCGGCAATGAGCGGTTCTTC. It translates to CASSPRGRGRGTGNERFF.

This clonotype was seen repeatedly, ten times or more. The rearrangement uses TRBV11-1 and TRBJ1-2; D unresolved. The germline V gene encodes CDR1 SGHAT and CDR2 FQDESV (reference sequence). Trimming removed 5 bases at V and 7 bases at J, with 17 bases between. The CDR3 loop spans 14 amino acids. The CDR3 DNA follows: TGTGCCAGCAGCCGCCATTACGATCTTGGTGGCTACACCTTC. Translated, it gives CASSRHYDLGGYTF.

This clonotype occurred many times. The chain employs TRBV7-9 and TRBJ1-1; D not certain. Germline V CDR1 and CDR2: SEHNR, FQNEAQ (reference sequence). Trimming stripped 3 bases from V and 8 bases from J, with 13 bases between. The CDR3 loop spans 13 amino acids. The CDR3 DNA reads TGTGCCAGCAGCTTCGGGAGCCAGGTCGAAGCTTTCTTT. Translating gives CASSFGSQVEAFF.